What follows is one T cell receptor beta chain and its context. The sample is drawn from a study of blood T cell repertoires in COVID-19. Donors were grouped by their self-reported clinical history. This CDR3 region has 13 residues. V was pared by 6 bases and J by 7 bases, with 10 bases between. Here immunoSEQ multiplex PCR was the method, and the copy in TCRdb shows in-frame clones only, minus some. This table has roughly 400,000 clones, nearly 90% appearing once. The receptor comes from a woman aged 18-30 years who had been exposed to COVID-19. Sequenced input: PBMCs or T cells enriched from blood (not recorded which). The gene calls are TRBV12-3 or TRBV12-4 and TRBJ1-6; no clear D gene. The CDR3 coding sequence is TGTGCCAGCAGCCAGACTGGGAATTCACCCCTCCACTTT. Protein: CASSQTGNSPLHF.